Below are 24 T cell receptor beta chains sequenced from a single sample in a study of blood T cell repertoires in COVID-19. The table came from immunoSEQ multiplex PCR; TCRdb's copy has only in-frame clones and leaves some out. The sample lists about 310,000 clones; around 89% were seen once. Sequenced material: PBMCs or T cells enriched from blood (not recorded which). These receptors were obtained from a woman aged 40 to 55 who had recovered from COVID-19.

This clone occurred once. The CDR3 sequence: CASSEHVHSGANVLTF. As DNA, the CDR3 is TGTGCCAGCAGTGAACACGTACACTCTGGGGCCAACGTCCTGACTTTC. This sequence joins TRBV2 and TRBJ2-6; D gene unclear. The ends were cut back, 2 bases at V and 0 bases at J, with 8 bases in the middle. The V gene's germline CDR1 is SNHLY and CDR2 FYNNEI. CDR3 size: 16 residues.

The chain couples TRBV24-1 to TRBJ2-1; D is unresolved. Germline CDR1 is KGHDR and CDR2 is SFDVKD. There are 12 residues in the CDR3. V was shortened by 4 bases and J by 10 bases, with 10 bases between the two germline ends. The CDR3 DNA is TGTGCCACCAGTGACCCCCGCGCCGAGCAGTTCTTC. Its protein is CATSDPRAEQFF.

The rearrangement joins TRBV21-1 to TRBJ2-1; TRBD2, as called in the table, went unchecked against the DNA. TRBV21-1 is tagged as a pseudogene. The CDR3 is 17 residues long. CDR3 amino acids: CASSKARKRGAYNEQFF. Written as DNA, the CDR3 is TGTGCCAGCAGCAAAGCGCGGAAGCGGGGGGCCTACAATGAGCAGTTCTTC.

This chain uses TRBV5-1 with TRBJ2-3; 13 bases are shared with TRBD2. The CDR3 is 15 residues long. J was trimmed by 4 bases and V by 4 bases; bases with no gene match: 3. Germline-derived CDR1 and CDR2 are SGHRS and YFSETQ. The CDR3 region has the DNA TGCGCCAGCAGCCGGACTAGCGGGAGATCAGATACGCAGTATTTT. Protein: CASSRTSGRSDTQYF.

The J gene is TRBJ2-6, the V gene TRBV7-2; perhaps TRBD1 as D (6 bases). This CDR3 spans 16 amino acids. The germline V and J ends were trimmed by 3 bases and 0 bases, with 9 bases remaining between them. Per germline, CDR1 SGHTA and CDR2 FQGNSA. The CDR3 reads CASSFGQFSGANVLTF. CDR3 in DNA: TGTGCCAGCAGCTTCGGACAGTTCTCTGGGGCCAACGTCCTGACTTTC.

This clone showed up just once. This CDR3 reads CASSTDSSSGNTIYF. As DNA, the CDR3 is TGTGCCAGCTCAACTGACTCGAGCTCTGGAAACACCATATATTTT. The V and J genes are TRBV18 and TRBJ1-3; D uncertain. The CDR3 length is 15 residues. Trimming cost V 5 bases and J 0 bases, with 11 bases left between them. The germline V gene encodes CDR1 KGHSH and CDR2 LQKENI.

The rearrangement links TRBV10-3 to TRBJ1-4, with no clear D. The V and J ends lost 10 bases and 6 bases respectively, with 18 bases between them. Germline CDR1 reads ENHRY; CDR2 reads SYGVKD. CDR3 length: 14 amino acids. Here the CDR3 reads CATRSGSRDEKLFF. CDR3 nucleotides: TGTGCCACCAGAAGTGGCTCACGGGATGAAAAACTGTTTTTT.

V and J are TRBV5-1 and TRBJ2-1, with D possibly being TRBD2 (6 bases). With 0 bases removed from V and 4 bases from J, the gap between germline ends came to 11 bases. CDR3 size: 15 residues. Germline V lookup: CDR1 SGHRS, CDR2 YFSETQ. CDR3 DNA sequence: TGCGCCAGCAGCTTGGAACCGGGAGAGTACAATGAGCAGTTCTTC. This sequence encodes CASSLEPGEYNEQFF.

V is TRBV7-3 and J is TRBJ2-3; TRBD1 agrees at 9 bases. This CDR3 comprises 15 residues. V gave up 5 bases and J gave up 5 bases; unmatched junction bases: 8. The V gene's germline CDR1 is SGHTA and CDR2 FQGTGA. The CDR3 DNA sequence: TGTGCCAGCAGCCCCTCGGGACAGGGAAGAGATACGCAGTATTTT. This codes for CASSPSGQGRDTQYF.

This sequence joins TRBV24-1 and TRBJ2-1, with 9 bases that match TRBD1. The J segment lost 5 bases and the V segment lost 4 bases, leaving 8 bases of the junction unmatched. The CDR3 has 16 residues. Germline V gives CDR1 KGHDR, CDR2 SFDVKD. The CDR3 loop reads CATSDSGTGMNNEQFF. As DNA, the CDR3 is TGTGCCACCAGTGACTCCGGGACAGGGATGAACAATGAGCAGTTCTTC.

This chain connects TRBV11-2 to TRBJ2-2, with D possibly TRBD2 on 6 matching bases. Germline-derived CDR1 and CDR2 are SGHAT and FQNNGV. Trimming took off 3 bases at V and 6 bases at J, with 11 bases between the two ends. The CDR3 contains 14 residues. The CDR3 region is CASSFDRRAGELFF. The CDR3 DNA reads TGTGCCAGCAGCTTTGATCGGAGGGCCGGGGAGCTGTTTTTT.

V is TRBV6-2 or TRBV6-3 and J is TRBJ2-1, with 7 bases aligning to TRBD2. V lost 2 bases to trimming and J lost 10 bases; unmatched junction nucleotides: 14. CDR1 is MNHEY, CDR2 SVGEGT, per germline. The CDR3 totals 16 residues. DNA of the CDR3: TGTGCCAGCAGTTACGACCGGGAGGCCCCTAGGCGGGAGCAGTTCTTC. Translating it yields CASSYDREAPRREQFF.

V is TRBV28 and J is TRBJ2-1, with TRBD1 matching 11 bases. Germline V gene sequence: CDR1 MDHEN, CDR2 SYDVKM. The V segment lost 4 bases and the J segment 6 bases; nucleotides outside the gene matches: 5. CDR3 length: 15 residues. The chain's CDR3 is CASSYGQGASNEQFF. The CDR3 coding sequence is TGTGCCAGCAGTTACGGACAGGGGGCCTCCAATGAGCAGTTCTTC.

V and J are TRBV5-6 and TRBJ2-3, with 7 bases matching TRBD1. Trimming removed 4 bases from V and 2 bases from J; junction bases left unmatched: 10. CDR3 length: 16 amino acids. Germline-derived CDR1 and CDR2 are SGHDT and YYEEEE. The CDR3 here is CASSPDRSTATDTQYF. As DNA, the CDR3 is TGTGCCAGCAGCCCGGACAGGTCCACGGCCACAGATACGCAGTATTTT.

The chain uses TRBV3-1 (or the pseudogene TRBV3-2) and TRBJ2-1; D possibly corresponds to TRBD1 (6 bases). Trimming stripped 4 bases from V and 0 bases from J, with 10 bases between. Germline CDR1 reads LGHDT; CDR2 reads YNNKEL (reference sequence). This CDR3 is built from 15 residues. DNA for the CDR3: TGTGCCAGCAGCCGGGGGCGAAGCTCCTACAATGAGCAGTTCTTC. It translates to CASSRGRSSYNEQFF.

Only one count was recorded for this clone. The chain couples TRBV19 to TRBJ2-2; 8 bases match TRBD1. The CDR3 is 15 residues long. Germline V gene lookup returns CDR1 LNHDA and CDR2 SQIVND (reference sequence). After removal of 7 bases from V and 1 base from J, the junction contained 5 bases not matched to a gene. This CDR3 is CASKAGTGNTGELFF. The CDR3 coding sequence is TGTGCCAGTAAAGCCGGGACAGGGAACACCGGGGAGCTGTTTTTT.

The chain couples TRBV13 to TRBJ1-6, with D perhaps matching TRBD1 (6 bases). CDR1 is PRHDT and CDR2 is FYEKMQ in the germline V gene (reference sequence). The CDR3 consists of 17 residues. Trimming left V 8 bases short and J 0 bases short, with 17 bases between. The CDR3 nucleotides read TGTGCCAGCCAGTGGGGCAGGGGATTCTCCTATAATTCACCCCTCCACTTT. The encoded protein is CASQWGRGFSYNSPLHF. Based on the CDR3 plus reference TRBV13 and TRBJ1-6, the full variable domain is AAGVIQSPRHLIKEKRETATLKCYPIPRHDTVYWYQQGPGQDPQFLISFYEKMQSDKGSIPDRFSAQQFSDYHSELNMSSLELGDSALYFCASQWGRGFSYNSPLHFGNGTRLTVT.

The chain is built from TRBV11-2 and TRBJ1-1; no firm D call. V was trimmed by 7 bases and J by 7 bases, leaving 10 bases between them. This CDR3 is built from 11 residues. Germline V gives CDR1 SGHAT, CDR2 FQNNGV. Here the CDR3 reads CASTPVSEAFF. The CDR3 bases are TGTGCCAGCACCCCCGTGAGTGAAGCTTTCTTT.

This chain links TRBV2 with TRBJ1-5, with TRBD1 matching 10 bases. The CDR3 is 18 residues long. V was clipped by 6 bases and J by 2 bases; unmatched bases: 13. The V gene's germline CDR1 is SNHLY and CDR2 FYNNEI. The CDR3 DNA follows: TGTGCCAGCAGCCAAATTATGGGAGGACAGGGGGGCAATCAGCCCCAGCATTTT. Its protein product is CASSQIMGGQGGNQPQHF.

The genes are TRBV7-3 and TRBJ2-1; TRBD2 is a possible D gene (5 bases). The CDR3 is 13 residues long. V was pared by 2 bases and J by 6 bases, with 8 bases between. Germline values: CDR1 SGHTA, CDR2 FQGTGA. CDR3 in amino acids: CASSLGGPNEQFF. In DNA form, the CDR3 reads TGTGCCAGCAGCTTAGGAGGCCCCAATGAGCAGTTCTTC.

The V and J genes are TRBV6-5 and TRBJ2-7; D not resolved. This CDR3 spans 14 amino acids. V was trimmed by 4 bases and J by 0 bases, leaving 10 bases between them. From germline, CDR1 is MNHEY and CDR2 SVGAGI. The CDR3 DNA reads as TGTGCCAGCAGTTTCAGGAACCACTCCTACGAGCAGTACTTC. It encodes CASSFRNHSYEQYF.

The chain has TRBV11-3 and TRBJ2-3; 15 bases are shared with TRBD2. After removal of 5 bases from V and 3 bases from J, the junction contained 12 bases not matched to a gene. Germline CDR1 SGHNT, CDR2 YENEEA. CDR3 length: 19 residues. CDR3: CASSLLGLAGGPVTDTQYF. CDR3 coding DNA: TGTGCCAGCAGCCTCCTTGGACTAGCGGGAGGGCCAGTTACAGATACGCAGTATTTT.

The CDR3 protein is CASSRRQFSGANVLTF. As DNA, the CDR3 is TGTGCCAGCAGCCGTAGACAGTTCTCTGGGGCCAACGTCCTGACTTTC. This sequence joins TRBV5-4 and TRBJ2-6; the D gene is possibly TRBD1 (5 bases). V lost 4 bases, J lost 0 bases, and 11 bases lay in between. Germline CDR1 and CDR2: SGHNT and YYREEE (reference sequence). This CDR3 is 16 amino acids long.

The V and J genes are TRBV5-4 and TRBJ1-1, with a possible D match to TRBD1 (5 bases). The CDR3 runs to 15 residues. V shed 7 bases and J shed 3 bases, with 19 bases lying between them. Germline assignment: CDR1 SGHNT and CDR2 YYREEE (reference sequence). CDR3 amino acids: CASFEGRGGDTEAFF. CDR3 coding DNA: TGTGCCAGCTTTGAAGGAAGGGGCGGGGACACTGAAGCTTTCTTT.